The subject of this entry is one T cell receptor (beta chain). The clone's antigen remains unknown. One base away there is no much larger clone; base qualities are not given. TCR CDR3 regions were amplified from genomic DNA by multiplex PCR using the deep immunoSEQ assay. Extracted genomic DNA from each cell subset was spread evenly across all wells of several immunoSEQ 96-well plates, with each plate serving as a replicate. For sorted subsets, each replicate PCR was loaded with around 220 ng genomic DNA, equivalent to some 27,000 T cell genomes. Purified libraries were measured with a Qubit 3.0 fluorometer, size-checked on a Bioanalyzer 2100, and measured again with the KAPA Library Quantification kit. Every immunoSEQ 96-well plate was sequenced on a dedicated single-read 150-cycle Illumina NextSeq 550 flow cell. On the study's bioinformatics: Because the immunoSEQ output held only junctional sequences and lacked quality scores, the filtering could not match the filtering applied to full-length reads. To assign V/J genes and CDR3, sequences were annotated against IMGT germline references using PyIR, a Python wrapper for IgBLAST v1.9. Reads were filtered out if the reads had weak V/J assignments (E-value above 1e-6), no CDR3, stop codons, out-of-frame junctions, or ambiguous translated residues. A V3J clonotype was defined by an identical inferred V gene, J gene, and CDR3 amino acid sequence. The percentage overlap between two repertoires was calculated by dividing the number of shared unique clonotypes by the size of the smaller repertoire. Richness of each repertoire was evaluated using RTK rarefaction, the Chao1 estimator, and Recon v2.1 estimates of unobserved clonotypes. Generation probabilities for all TCRbeta clonotypes obtained by the gDNA method from four donors were computed using OLGA. As stored in TCRdb, this immuneACCESS dataset retains in-frame rearrangements with V and J assigned. A fraction of the clones does not appear; measured against another copy, unresolved V genes explain less than half of the discrepancy, and the remainder lacks a known reason. That table is the source of V, J and clone size, and D and trimming were worked out from the DNA. This sample holds roughly 1,100,000 clones; approximately 72% were observed only once. About 1.5% of the sample goes to the ten largest clones.

The sample comes from a study of shared clonotypes between healthy human individuals (TCRdb year 2020). Background for the entire study: The cohort comprised a couple of women and a few men aged 18 to 49 years. To estimate repertoire size and how much clonotype sharing occurs between individuals, the study deeply sequenced the blood TCR repertoires of several healthy adults. Between about 0.8 and 9 billion PBMCs per donor were obtained by leukapheresis. For each donor, CD4 naive and CD4 memory were each run on three plates, CD8 naive on two plates, and CD8 memory on one plate. To increase sequencing depth and limit assay-specific biases, TCR repertoire library preparation and sequencing were carried out by different laboratories using diverse techniques. Study-wide conclusions, independent of this receptor: Sampling was limited to blood, and TCR repertoires in tissue likely differ from TCR repertoires in blood. Naive subsets generally had larger estimated clonotype richness than memory subsets did. The genetic and exposure-history diversity represented was limited by the small number of donors. Pairwise subsampling led to the expectation that sequencing depth would affect the degree of clonotype sharing among donors. Across several donors, around 5% of naive CD4, 3% to 4% of naive CD8, 2% to 2.5% of memory CD4, and roughly 0.41% of memory CD8 clonotypes were shared. Even with the large sequencing depth, rarefaction of the sorted-subset datasets indicated that sequencing was incomplete. Clonotypes shared by all four sorted-subset donors showed higher generation probabilities than non-shared clonotypes.

The germline V gene yields SGHDN for CDR1 and FVKESK for CDR2. The junction carries 19 bases between V and J, which are trimmed by 1 base and 4 bases respectively. From cysteine to phenylalanine, the CDR3 is 18 amino acids long. Only CDR3 DNA is held: 54 bases, read in frame from base 1. The donors were healthy, HIV-negative adults with no recently reported acute infections or vaccinations. Only Caucasian adults living in Nashville, Tennessee, USA were represented among the donors. CD4+ T cells were enriched through magnetic negative selection, after which naive cells were positively selected on CD45RA and the remaining negative fraction served as the memory subset. Blood was obtained by leukapheresis, after which PBMCs were separated by Ficoll-Histopaque density gradient centrifugation and cryopreserved in liquid nitrogen vapor phase. Analytical flow cytometry was used to check the purity and quantity of each magnetically sorted T cell population. Each sorted fraction had its genomic DNA isolated and then quantified by UV absorbance on a Nanodrop 2000c.

The sequence is built from TRBV14 and TRBJ2-2; a confident D gene designation cannot be given. Sample: memory CD4+ T cells sorted from blood. The intended sense of this specimen's cell subset or site label: CD45RA-negative fraction. The TCR comes from a man younger than 30 in good health. Here is the DNA: TGTGCCAGCAGCCAAGTAAGCATGCTGCCAAGGACCACCGGGGAGCTGTTTTTT. Translation gives CASSQVSMLPRTTGELFF.